This T cell receptor beta chain emerged from a study of vaccination and CD4 T cells after COVID-19. This clonotype turned up a few times. Its specificity is unknown. Sequencing of DNA taken from cultured CD4+ T cells relied on the Oncomine TCR Beta short-read assay. Each CDR3 protein is one row after TCRdb ran MiXCR on the PCR reads. This table holds roughly 10,000 distinct CDR3 sequences, 35% to 50% found once. Noted treatment: roughly ten-day PBMC culture with coronavirus spike peptide pools or control peptides (ViraFEST assay). Deletions cut 6 bases from V and 9 bases from J, with 22 bases between. This CDR3 comprises 15 residues. Germline-derived CDR1 and CDR2 are ENHRY and SYGVKD.

The sequence came from a human donor who had recovered from COVID-19. The chain recombines TRBV10-3 with TRBJ2-3; possibly TRBD1 or TRBD2 for D (5 bases each). Sequenced material: CD4+ T cells from blood, cultured in vitro. The CDR3 is CAISLVSPEEGTQYF. As DNA, the CDR3 is TGTGCCATCAGCCTAGTCAGCCCCGAAGAGGGGACGCAGTATTTT.